This TCR beta chain was profiled in a study of control samples from healthy donors and cancer patients. Here immunoSEQ multiplex PCR was the method, and the copy in TCRdb shows in-frame clones only, minus some. The sample yields 90,000 to 100,000 clones, about 80% seen once. Source material: blood. The TCR comes from a woman in her twenties or thirties in good health.

CDR3 residues: CASSDGRGDTEAFF. CDR3 bases: TGTGCCAGCAGTGATGGCAGGGGGGACACTGAAGCTTTCTTT. The chain is built from TRBV2 and TRBJ1-1; 7 bases map to TRBD1. V shed 3 bases and J 3 bases; nucleotides not matched to a gene: 4. From germline, CDR1 is SNHLY and CDR2 FYNNEI. The CDR3 is made up of 14 amino acids. The entire variable domain, with the rest obtained from reference TRBV2 and TRBJ1-1, is as follows: EPEVTQTPSHQVTQMGQEVILRCVPISNHLYFYWYRQILGQKVEFLVSFYNNEISEKSEIFDDQFSVERPDGSNFTLKIRSTKLEDSAMYFCASSDGRGDTEAFFGQGTRLTVV.